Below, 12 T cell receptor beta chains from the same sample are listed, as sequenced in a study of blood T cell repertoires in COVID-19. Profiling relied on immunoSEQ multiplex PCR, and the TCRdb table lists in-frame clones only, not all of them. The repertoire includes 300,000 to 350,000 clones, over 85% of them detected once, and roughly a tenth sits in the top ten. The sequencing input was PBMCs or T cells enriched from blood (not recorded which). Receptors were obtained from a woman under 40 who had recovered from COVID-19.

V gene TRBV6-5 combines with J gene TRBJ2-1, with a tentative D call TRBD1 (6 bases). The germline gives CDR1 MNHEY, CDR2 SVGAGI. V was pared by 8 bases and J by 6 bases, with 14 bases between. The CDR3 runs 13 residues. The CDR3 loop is CASDSGTTNEQFF. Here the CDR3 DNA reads TGTGCCAGCGATTCAGGGACAACCAATGAGCAGTTCTTC.

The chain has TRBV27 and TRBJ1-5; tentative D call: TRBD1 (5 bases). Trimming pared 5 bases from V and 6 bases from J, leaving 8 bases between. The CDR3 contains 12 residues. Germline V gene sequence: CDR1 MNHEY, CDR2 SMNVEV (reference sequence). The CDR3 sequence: CASSAGGQPQHF. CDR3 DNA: TGTGCCAGCAGTGCCGGGGGTCAGCCCCAGCATTTT.

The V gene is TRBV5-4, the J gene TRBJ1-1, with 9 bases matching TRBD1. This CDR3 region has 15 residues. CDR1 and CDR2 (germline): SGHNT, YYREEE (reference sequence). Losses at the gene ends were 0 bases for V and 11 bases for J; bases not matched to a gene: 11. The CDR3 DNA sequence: TGTGCCAGCAGCTTGGAGGAGGTTACAGGGGGCTCGGCTTTCTTT. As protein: CASSLEEVTGGSAFF. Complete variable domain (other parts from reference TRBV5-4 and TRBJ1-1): ETGVTQSPTHLIKTRGQQVTLRCSSQSGHNTVSWYQQALGQGPQFIFQYYREEENGRGNFPPRFSGLQFPNYSSELNVNALELDDSALYLCASSLEEVTGGSAFFGQGTRLTVV.

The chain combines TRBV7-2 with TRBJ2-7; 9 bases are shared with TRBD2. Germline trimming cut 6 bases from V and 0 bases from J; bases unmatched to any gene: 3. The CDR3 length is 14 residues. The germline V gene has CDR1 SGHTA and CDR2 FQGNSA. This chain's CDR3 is CASRISGSSYEQYF. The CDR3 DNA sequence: TGTGCCAGCAGAATTAGCGGGAGCTCCTACGAGCAGTACTTC.

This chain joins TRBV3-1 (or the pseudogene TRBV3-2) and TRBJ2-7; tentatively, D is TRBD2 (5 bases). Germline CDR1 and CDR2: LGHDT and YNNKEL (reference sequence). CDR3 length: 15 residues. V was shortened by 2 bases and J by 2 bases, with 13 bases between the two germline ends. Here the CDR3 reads CASSQRRVPAYEQYF. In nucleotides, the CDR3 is TGTGCCAGCAGCCAAAGGCGGGTTCCGGCCTACGAGCAGTACTTC.

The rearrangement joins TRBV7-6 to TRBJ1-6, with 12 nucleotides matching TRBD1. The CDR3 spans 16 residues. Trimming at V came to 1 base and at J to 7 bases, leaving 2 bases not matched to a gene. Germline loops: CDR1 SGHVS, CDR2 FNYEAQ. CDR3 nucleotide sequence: TGTGCCAGCAGCTTAGGGGGGACAGGGGGCAATTCACCCCTCCACTTT. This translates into CASSLGGTGGNSPLHF.

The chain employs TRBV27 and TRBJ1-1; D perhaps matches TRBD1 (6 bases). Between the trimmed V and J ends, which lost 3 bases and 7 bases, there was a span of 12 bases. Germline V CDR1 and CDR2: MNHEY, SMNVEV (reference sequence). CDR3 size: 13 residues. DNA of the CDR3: TGTGCCAGCAGTTTGGTTAAGGGGGTTGAAGCTTTCTTT. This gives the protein CASSLVKGVEAFF.

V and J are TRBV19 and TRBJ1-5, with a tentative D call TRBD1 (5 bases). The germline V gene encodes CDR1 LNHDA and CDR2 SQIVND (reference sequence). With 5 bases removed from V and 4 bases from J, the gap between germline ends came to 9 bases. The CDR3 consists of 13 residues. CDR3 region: CASSVTENQPQHF. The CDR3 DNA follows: TGTGCCAGTAGTGTGACAGAGAATCAGCCCCAGCATTTT.

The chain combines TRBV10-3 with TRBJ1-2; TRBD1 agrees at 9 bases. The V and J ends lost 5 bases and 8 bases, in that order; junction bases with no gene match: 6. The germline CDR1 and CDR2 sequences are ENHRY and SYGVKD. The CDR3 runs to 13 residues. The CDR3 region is CAISNNRGQGYTF. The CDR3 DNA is TGTGCCATCAGTAATAACAGGGGGCAGGGCTACACCTTC.

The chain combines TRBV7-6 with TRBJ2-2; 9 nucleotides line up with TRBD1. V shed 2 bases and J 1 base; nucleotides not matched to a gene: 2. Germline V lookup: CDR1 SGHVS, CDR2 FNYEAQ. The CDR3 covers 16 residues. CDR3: CASSLMGQGNTGELFF. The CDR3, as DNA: TGTGCCAGCAGCTTAATGGGACAGGGGAACACCGGGGAGCTGTTTTTT.

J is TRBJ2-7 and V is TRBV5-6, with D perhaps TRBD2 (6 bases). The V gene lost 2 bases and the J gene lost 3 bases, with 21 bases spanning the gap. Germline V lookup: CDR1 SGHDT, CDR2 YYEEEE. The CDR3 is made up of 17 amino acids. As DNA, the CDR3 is TGTGCCAGCAGCTTAATATCCGGGACTGGACTCCACTACGAGCAGTACTTC. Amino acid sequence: CASSLISGTGLHYEQYF.

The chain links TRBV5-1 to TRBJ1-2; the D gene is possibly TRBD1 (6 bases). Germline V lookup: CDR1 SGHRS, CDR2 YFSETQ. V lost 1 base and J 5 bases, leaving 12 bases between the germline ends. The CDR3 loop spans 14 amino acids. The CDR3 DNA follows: TGCGCCAGCAGCTTGCCAACAGGGTTATATGGCTACACCTTC. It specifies CASSLPTGLYGYTF.